Listed below are T cell receptor beta chains from one sample, sequenced in a study of T cells after yellow fever vaccination. Each CDR3 protein gets one entry after TCRdb re-called the 5' RACE reads with MiXCR. The profile shows about 340,000 distinct CDR3 sequences, 3.5% to 4.5% of them singletons. Source: PBMCs, taken 5 days after the yellow fever booster vaccination. The receptor source for this set is a young man who received the YFV17D yellow fever vaccine. CDR3s include the opening cysteine and the closing phenylalanine or tryptophan. The order of the fields is V gene, J gene, D gene, clone size, CDR3 DNA, CDR3 protein. The D gene is left open where the match is weak. Clone size is not always given. Where it is, it says once, few, many or a class for expanded clones.

TRBV3-1	TRBJ1-5	.	.	TGTGCCAGCAGCCCGGGGAATAGCAATCAGCCCCAGCATTTT	CASSPGNSNQPQHF
TRBV15	TRBJ2-5	.	many	TGTGCCACTAGGAGGGGTGGGGAGACCCAGTACTTC	CATRRGGETQYF
TRBV7-9	TRBJ1-4	.	many	TGTGCCAGCAGACACCAACAGGGAAATGAAAAACTTTTTTTT	CASRHQQGNEKLFF
TRBV18	TRBJ1-1	.	few	TGTGCCAGCTCACCACCACGGTCGGGGGCCACTGAAGCTTTCTTT	CASSPPRSGATEAFF
TRBV29-1	TRBJ1-2	.	few	TGCAGCGTTGAAGATCGACCCAGTTTATTTTCTTGGGGTGGCTACACCTTC	CSVEDRPSLFSWGGYTF
TRBV29-1	TRBJ1-1	.	few	TGCAGCGACGCTCGCAGTGGGAACACTGAAGCTTTCTTT	CSDARSGNTEAFF
TRBV4-3	TRBJ1-2	.	.	TGCGCCAGCAGCCATCTAGGACAGAGCAATAACTATGGCTACACCTTC	CASSHLGQSNNYGYTF
TRBV27	TRBJ2-7	.	.	TGTGCCAGCGCCCACCGAGGGGGCTACGAGCAGTACTTC	CASAHRGGYEQYF
TRBV10-3	TRBJ1-6	TRBD1	.	TGTGCCATCAGCCCCGGGACAGGCTATAGATTGACACCCCTCCACTTT	CAISPGTGYRLTPLHF
TRBV19	TRBJ2-3	TRBD2	few	TGTGCCAGTAGTCCGTGGACTAGCGGGAGCACAGATACGCAGTATTTT	CASSPWTSGSTDTQYF
TRBV7-9	TRBJ1-2	TRBD1	few	TGTGCCAGCAGCTCGTGGACAGGGGGAGGCTACACCTTC	CASSSWTGGGYTF
TRBV20-1	TRBJ1-3	.	.	TGCAGTGCTAGAGATTCAAGGAGGGGCTCTGGAAACACCATATATTTT	CSARDSRRGSGNTIYF
TRBV7-9	TRBJ1-1	TRBD1	.	TGTGCCAGCAGCCAGGGGGCTTCAAACACTGAAGCTTTCTTT	CASSQGASNTEAFF